This TCR beta chain was recovered during a study of cytomegalovirus exposure and HLA in healthy donors. Study-wide points: In a later analysis, at a false discovery rate of 0.05, under 20,000 TCR beta sequences were associated with HLA alleles. There were a few CMV-associated chains whose specificity for CMV antigens was confirmed in vitro. Researchers had no immune exposure information except CMV serostatus available.

The CDR3 has 14 amino acids. CDR1 and CDR2 (germline): WSHSY, SAAADI. The germline V and J ends were trimmed by 7 bases and 0 bases, with 10 bases remaining between them. This PCR relied on a set of 60 Vbeta primers and 13 Jbeta primers. Measured with immunoSEQ multiplex PCR; TCRdb has only the in-frame clones, and not every one. Of some 130,000 clones listed, about 60% were seen once; the top ten hold roughly 10%. As concerns this clone: Its cognate antigen is unknown.

This clonotype was sampled from a man aged 35-49 years in good health and CMV-seropositive. What was sequenced was PBMCs. J is TRBJ2-4 and V is TRBV10-2; D not resolved. CDR3 sequence reads: CASTRSIAKNIQYF. CDR3 bases: TGCGCCAGCACCCGGAGCATAGCCAAAAACATTCAGTACTTC.